There are many counts of the clone carrying this TCR beta chain. Its antigen is currently unknown. The CDR3 regions of TCR beta were amplified from RNA transcripts. The study used the HTBI primer set for a first-round RT-PCR of the TCR CDR3. TCRdb reprocessed the multiplex PCR reads with MiXCR, giving one entry per CDR3 protein. The repertoire holds approximately 600,000 distinct CDR3 sequences, about 20% seen once, with 34% in the top ten. Germline-derived CDR1 and CDR2 are KGHSH and LQKENI. With 2 bases removed from V and 0 bases from J, the gap between germline ends came to 12 bases. The CDR3 runs 16 residues. Each person with ophthalmopathy scored at least 3 on the Clinical Activity Score, reached NOSPECS grade 4 or higher, and had been ill under 3 months. Based on clinical symptoms, serum thyroxine and TRAb, thyroid ultrasound and orbital computed tomography, diagnoses were reached. Cells are PBMCs isolated from more than 8.5 ml of fresh blood.

The sample comes from a study of T cells in Graves' hyperthyroidism and ophthalmopathy. Study observations and caveats: Separation of ophthalmopathy from stable hyperthyroidism was achieved by a 13 V-J model.

The chain combines TRBV18 with TRBJ2-3; no clear D gene. This TCR was sampled from a man younger than 45 with Graves' ophthalmopathy. The sequenced sample consisted of blood. The CDR3 sequence is CASSPSYNPSTDTQYF. The CDR3 nucleotides are TGTGCCAGCTCACCAAGCTACAACCCTAGCACAGATACGCAGTATTTT.